Detailed here is one T cell receptor beta chain. Its antigen is unidentified. The sample originates from a study of blood T cells in healthy people across ages. Turning to the study itself: Per two T cells, template switching captured roughly one barcoded beta molecule. Findings and limits, study-wide: TCR beta diversity correlated strongly with naive T cell percentage.

Germline lookup yields CDR1 MNHEY and CDR2 SVGAGI. The ends were cut back, 6 bases at V and 4 bases at J, with 10 bases in the middle. The CDR3 loop spans 13 amino acids. Using a J-beta primer mix together with a sample-barcoded 5' primer, a second PCR was run for roughly 7 to 11 cycles. Each cDNA molecule, via a template-switch adaptor with 12 random nucleotides, was tagged. MiXCR, applied by TCRdb to the 5' RACE reads, yields one record per CDR3 protein. Here the sample spans hundreds of thousands of distinct CDR3 sequences, 20% to 25% being singletons. Sequencing was done on a sample of blood. The V gene is TRBV6-5, the J gene TRBJ2-1, with D possibly matching TRBD2 (6 bases). The sequence was obtained from a man between 65 and 80 years old in good health. CDR3 DNA sequence: TGTGCCAGCAGACCTGGGGGGTACAATGAGCAGTTCTTC. It translates to CASRPGGYNEQFF.